The rows below give T cell receptor beta chains drawn from one sample of a study of T cell responses to AZD1222 COVID-19 vaccine. TCRdb's copy holds only in-frame clones and misses some; the assay was immunoSEQ multiplex PCR. The table has roughly 130,000 clones, roughly 93% seen once; the top ten hold 6.6%. The material was peripheral blood, obtained on day 0 of AZD1222 vaccination. Receptor source: an adult in good health. Both conserved end residues are part of each CDR3. A D gene is named only where the DNA matches it firmly. A clone size is listed for some rows: how often the clone was seen (once, few, many), or a class if it is expanded.

cdr3_aa: CASSQDAGTYEQYF
cdr3_nt: TGTGCCAGCAGCCAAGATGCAGGGACTTACGAGCAGTACTTC
d_call: .
j_call: TRBJ2-7
v_call: TRBV3-1/TRBV3-2
clone_size: .

cdr3_aa: CASSLTSGRHEQYF
cdr3_nt: TGTGCCAGCAGCTTGACGAGCGGGAGACACGAGCAGTACTTC
d_call: TRBD2
j_call: TRBJ2-7
v_call: TRBV5-4
clone_size: .

cdr3_aa: CASSIGGPADYEQYF
cdr3_nt: TGTGCCAGTAGTATAGGGGGTCCGGCAGACTACGAGCAGTACTTC
d_call: .
j_call: TRBJ2-7
v_call: TRBV19
clone_size: few

cdr3_aa: CASSPDEEGYIQYF
cdr3_nt: TGCGCCAGCAGCCCAGACGAAGAGGGTTACATTCAGTACTTC
d_call: .
j_call: TRBJ2-4
v_call: TRBV4-1
clone_size: .

cdr3_aa: CASSSGPGTDKSPLHF
cdr3_nt: TGTGCCAGCAGCTCAGGCCCTGGTACGGATAAGTCACCCCTCCACTTT
d_call: .
j_call: TRBJ1-6
v_call: TRBV7-9
clone_size: .

cdr3_aa: CASSWGTFTGGHTEAFF
cdr3_nt: TGTGCCAGCAGCTGGGGGACCTTTACGGGCGGGCACACTGAAGCTTTCTTT
d_call: .
j_call: TRBJ1-1
v_call: TRBV5-8
clone_size: .

cdr3_aa: CASSQGAVTYNEQFF
cdr3_nt: TGCGCCAGCAGCCAGGGGGCGGTGACCTACAATGAGCAGTTCTTC
d_call: .
j_call: TRBJ2-1
v_call: TRBV4-1
clone_size: .

cdr3_aa: CASSTQGATEAFF
cdr3_nt: TGTGCCAGTAGTACGCAGGGGGCCACTGAAGCTTTCTTT
d_call: TRBD1
j_call: TRBJ1-1
v_call: TRBV19
clone_size: .

cdr3_aa: CASSPRASGTYEQYF
cdr3_nt: TGTGCCAGCAGCCCCCGAGCTAGCGGGACCTACGAGCAGTACTTC
d_call: TRBD2
j_call: TRBJ2-7
v_call: TRBV5-4
clone_size: .

cdr3_aa: CASNPTGVNNGYTF
cdr3_nt: TGTGCCAGCAATCCGACAGGTGTCAATAATGGCTACACCTTC
d_call: .
j_call: TRBJ1-2
v_call: TRBV6-5
clone_size: .

cdr3_aa: CASSYRDRNGYTF
cdr3_nt: TGTGCCAGCAGTTACCGGGACAGAAATGGCTACACCTTC
d_call: TRBD1
j_call: TRBJ1-2
v_call: TRBV12-3/TRBV12-4
clone_size: .

cdr3_aa: CASSFPLGANEKLFF
cdr3_nt: TGTGCCAGCAGTTTCCCACTTGGGGCTAATGAAAAACTGTTTTTT
d_call: .
j_call: TRBJ1-4
v_call: TRBV28
clone_size: .

cdr3_aa: CASSTFGPGQGYEQYF
cdr3_nt: TGTGCCAGCAGCACCTTCGGACCGGGACAGGGGTACGAGCAGTACTTC
d_call: TRBD1
j_call: TRBJ2-7
v_call: TRBV5-6
clone_size: .

cdr3_aa: CASSDIRTGRETQYF
cdr3_nt: TGCGCCAGCAGTGACATTAGGACAGGGAGGGAGACCCAGTACTTC
d_call: TRBD1
j_call: TRBJ2-5
v_call: TRBV10-2
clone_size: .

cdr3_aa: CASSQSLQGASGNTIYF
cdr3_nt: TGCGCCAGCAGCCAAAGTTTACAGGGGGCCTCTGGAAACACCATATATTTT
d_call: TRBD1
j_call: TRBJ1-3
v_call: TRBV4-1
clone_size: .

cdr3_aa: CASSLPGLNSPLHF
cdr3_nt: TGTGCCAGCAGCTTACCAGGGCTCAATTCACCCCTCCACTTT
d_call: .
j_call: TRBJ1-6
v_call: TRBV7-9
clone_size: .

cdr3_aa: CASSLFRLTGDYNEQFF
cdr3_nt: TGTGCCAGCAGCCTCTTCCGGTTGACCGGAGACTACAATGAGCAGTTCTTC
d_call: .
j_call: TRBJ2-1
v_call: TRBV11-2
clone_size: .

cdr3_aa: CASSINVRETQYF
cdr3_nt: TGTGCCAGTAGTATAAATGTCCGGGAGACCCAGTACTTC
d_call: .
j_call: TRBJ2-5
v_call: TRBV19
clone_size: .

cdr3_aa: CASSEALTSQETQYF
cdr3_nt: TGTGCCAGCAGTGAAGCGCTGACAAGCCAAGAGACCCAGTACTTC
d_call: .
j_call: TRBJ2-5
v_call: TRBV2
clone_size: .

cdr3_aa: CASSQVGGGYTEAFF
cdr3_nt: TGCGCCAGCAGCCAAGTGGGAGGGGGGTACACTGAAGCTTTCTTT
d_call: .
j_call: TRBJ1-1
v_call: TRBV4-1
clone_size: .

cdr3_aa: CASSLNLLISYNEQFF
cdr3_nt: TGCGCCAGCAGCCTCAACTTACTAATCTCCTACAATGAGCAGTTCTTC
d_call: .
j_call: TRBJ2-1
v_call: TRBV4-1
clone_size: .

cdr3_aa: CASSTYNQSGYTF
cdr3_nt: TGTGCCAGCAGCACATATAACCAATCCGGCTACACCTTC
d_call: .
j_call: TRBJ1-2
v_call: TRBV21-1
clone_size: .

cdr3_aa: CASFRGRTEAFF
cdr3_nt: TGTGCCAGCTTCAGGGGGCGAACTGAAGCTTTCTTT
d_call: TRBD1
j_call: TRBJ1-1
v_call: TRBV6-5
clone_size: .

cdr3_aa: CASSLQGFLRETQYF
cdr3_nt: TGTGCCAGCAGTTTACAGGGCTTCCTCAGGGAGACCCAGTACTTC
d_call: .
j_call: TRBJ2-5
v_call: TRBV28
clone_size: .

cdr3_aa: CASSIIGTEAFF
cdr3_nt: TGTGCCAGTAGTATAATAGGGACTGAAGCTTTCTTT
d_call: .
j_call: TRBJ1-1
v_call: TRBV19
clone_size: .

cdr3_aa: CASSWSRHEQFF
cdr3_nt: TGTGCCAGCAGCTGGTCACGGCATGAGCAGTTCTTC
d_call: .
j_call: TRBJ2-1
v_call: TRBV7-6
clone_size: .

cdr3_aa: CASSLQGLGPAEAFF
cdr3_nt: TGTGCCAGCAGCTTACAGGGATTGGGGCCCGCTGAAGCTTTCTTT
d_call: .
j_call: TRBJ1-1
v_call: TRBV5-4
clone_size: .

cdr3_aa: CASSPPPTSGRGYEQYF
cdr3_nt: TGTGCCAGCAGCCCACCGCCGACTAGCGGACGCGGCTACGAGCAGTACTTC
d_call: TRBD2
j_call: TRBJ2-7
v_call: TRBV4-2
clone_size: .

cdr3_aa: CASSQGQGAGQPQHF
cdr3_nt: TGCGCCAGCAGCCAAGGTCAGGGGGCAGGGCAGCCCCAGCATTTT
d_call: TRBD1
j_call: TRBJ1-5
v_call: TRBV4-3
clone_size: .

cdr3_aa: CASSLGGGQETQYF
cdr3_nt: TGCGCCAGCAGCTTGGGCGGGGGGCAAGAGACCCAGTACTTC
d_call: TRBD2
j_call: TRBJ2-5
v_call: TRBV5-1
clone_size: .